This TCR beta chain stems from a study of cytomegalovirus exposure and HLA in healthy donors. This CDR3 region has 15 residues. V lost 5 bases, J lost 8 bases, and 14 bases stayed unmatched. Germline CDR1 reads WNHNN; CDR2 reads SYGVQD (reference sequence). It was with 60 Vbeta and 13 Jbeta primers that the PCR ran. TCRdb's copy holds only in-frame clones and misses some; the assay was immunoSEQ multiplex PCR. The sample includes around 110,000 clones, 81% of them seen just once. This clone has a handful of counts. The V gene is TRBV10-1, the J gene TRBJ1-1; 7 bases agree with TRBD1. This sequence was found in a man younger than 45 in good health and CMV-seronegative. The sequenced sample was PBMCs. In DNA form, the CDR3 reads TGCGCCAGCAGTCCAACTAAGACAGGGAATAGAGAAGCTTTCTTT. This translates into CASSPTKTGNREAFF.